This entry lists 19 T cell receptor beta chains sequenced from one sample in a study of CD8 T cells in Susac syndrome. Reverse transcription used roughly 0.5 to 1 ug RNA and random hexamers. Via MiXCR, TCRdb re-called the immunoSEQ multiplex PCR reads, giving one row per CDR3 protein. Seen here are roughly 180,000 distinct CDR3 sequences, about 95% observed once, and the top ten hold 0.1%. The sequencing input was CD4+ T cells from PBMCs. These receptors all come from a human donor in good health.

The J gene is TRBJ1-2, the V gene TRBV29-1; tentatively, D is TRBD1 (5 bases). V was shortened by 3 bases and J by 3 bases, with 17 bases between the two germline ends. Germline V lookup: CDR1 SQVTM, CDR2 ANQGSEA. The CDR3 length is 15 residues. CDR3 protein: CSVDSGSGAHYGYTF. CDR3 DNA sequence: TGCAGCGTTGACTCCGGAAGCGGGGCGCACTATGGCTACACCTTC.

The V call is TRBV20-1, the J call TRBJ2-1; D may be TRBD1 (5 bases). Germline-derived CDR1 and CDR2 are DFQATT and SNEGSKA (reference sequence). Trimming shortened V by 3 bases and J by 5 bases, and 11 bases separated the two germline ends. CDR3 size: 13 residues. The CDR3 DNA follows: TGCAGTGCTAGTAGGGGAACAGACAATGAGCAGTTCTTC. Translating gives CSASRGTDNEQFF.

The V and J genes are TRBV4-1 and TRBJ2-2; no clear D gene. Germline-derived CDR1 and CDR2 are MGHRA and YSYEKL. The ends were cut back, 6 bases at V and 6 bases at J, with 14 bases in the middle. This CDR3 has 14 amino acids. In DNA form, the CDR3 reads TGCGCCAGCAGGCCGATCCTAAGAGCCGGGGAGCTGTTTTTT. Its protein is CASRPILRAGELFF.

The chain carries TRBV5-1 and TRBJ2-3; no clear D gene. Trimming cost V 0 bases and J 6 bases, with 11 bases left between them. The CDR3 totals 14 residues. Per the germline V gene, CDR1 is SGHRS and CDR2 is YFSETQ. The CDR3 loop reads CASSLGSFADTQYF. The CDR3 DNA reads TGCGCCAGCAGCTTGGGCAGTTTTGCGGATACGCAGTATTTT.

V gene TRBV30 combines with J gene TRBJ2-1; 8 bases line up with TRBD1. This CDR3 has 11 residues. Germline CDR1 GTSNPN, CDR2 SVGIG (reference sequence). V shed 1 base, J shed 15 bases, and the junction held 5 bases outside the gene matches. CDR3 in amino acids: CAWSGQGSRFF. The CDR3 DNA reads TGTGCCTGGAGTGGACAGGGGTCTCGGTTCTTC.

The chain employs TRBV24-1 and TRBJ2-3; 7 nucleotides match TRBD2. With V trimmed by 5 bases and J by 0 bases, 1 base remained unmatched. Germline V gives CDR1 KGHDR, CDR2 SFDVKD. This CDR3 spans 14 amino acids. The CDR3 nucleotides are TGTGCCACCAGTGGAGCGGGGAGCACAGATACGCAGTATTTT. Translation: CATSGAGSTDTQYF.

The chain combines TRBV12-3 or TRBV12-4 with TRBJ2-2; D might be TRBD1 (6 bases). The CDR3 contains 14 residues. V gave up 1 base and J gave up 5 bases, with 8 bases separating them. In nucleotides, the CDR3 is TGTGCCAGCAGTTTAGACAGGGCTACCGGGGAGCTGTTTTTT. This translates into CASSLDRATGELFF.

This chain connects TRBV5-1 to TRBJ2-2; D remains unclear. The CDR3 loop spans 16 amino acids. V was pared by 5 bases and J by 0 bases, with 14 bases between. Germline lookup yields CDR1 SGHRS and CDR2 YFSETQ. The CDR3 DNA reads as TGCGCCAGCAGACCCCTAATCAACCCGAACACCGGGGAGCTGTTTTTT. This translates into CASRPLINPNTGELFF.

The rearrangement joins TRBV4-1 to TRBJ2-4; the D call may be TRBD1 or TRBD2 (5 bases each). The V gene lost 1 base and the J gene lost 6 bases, with 19 bases spanning the gap. The V gene's germline CDR1 is MGHRA and CDR2 YSYEKL. The CDR3 has 17 amino acids. For the CDR3, the DNA is TGCGCCAGCAGCCAAGCTGCTTCCGGGACCGAGAGAAACATTCAGTACTTC. Protein: CASSQAASGTERNIQYF.

This chain joins TRBV29-1 and TRBJ1-2; 9 bases match TRBD1. Germline lookup yields CDR1 SQVTM and CDR2 ANQGSEA. The junction had 8 bases not matched to a gene; V was cut back by 7 bases and J by 5 bases. This CDR3 has 13 amino acids. The CDR3 loop reads CSAGGQGRYGYTF. In DNA form, the CDR3 reads TGCAGCGCGGGGGGACAGGGAAGGTATGGCTACACCTTC. Using reference TRBV29-1 and TRBJ1-2 for the parts outside the CDR3, the full variable domain is SAVISQKPSRDICQRGTSLTIQCQVDSQVTMMFWYRQQPGQSLTLIATANQGSEATYESGFVIDKFPISRPNLTFSTLTVSNMSPEDSSIYLCSAGGQGRYGYTFGSGTRLTVV.

This sequence joins TRBV24-1 and TRBJ2-1, with 13 bases matching TRBD2. CDR3 length: 18 amino acids. Trimming at V came to 3 bases and at J to 8 bases, leaving 12 bases not matched to a gene. CDR1 and CDR2 from the germline V gene are KGHDR and SFDVKD. CDR3 DNA: TGTGCCACCAGTGATCCCGGACTAGCGGGAGTAGGTGTGGATGAGCAGTTCTTC. Its protein product is CATSDPGLAGVGVDEQFF.

The chain has TRBV1 and TRBJ2-1; the table gives TRBD1 as D, unverified against the DNA. TRBV1 has pseudogene status. The CDR3 is 13 amino acids. CDR3 region: CTSSQTLYNEQFF. The CDR3 DNA sequence: TGCACCAGCAGCCAAACCCTGTACAATGAGCAGTTCTTC.

V and J are TRBV20-1 and TRBJ2-5; D remains unclear. The CDR3 is 11 amino acids. Germline V CDR1 and CDR2: DFQATT, SNEGSKA (reference sequence). V was shortened by 4 bases and J by 3 bases, with 6 bases between the two germline ends. CDR3 in amino acids: CSAIAEETQYF. CDR3 in DNA: TGCAGTGCTATTGCAGAAGAGACCCAGTACTTC.

The chain links TRBV24-1 to TRBJ2-1, with a weak D call TRBD1 (6 bases). The CDR3 totals 14 residues. Trimming left V 7 bases short and J 6 bases short, with 15 bases between. CDR1 and CDR2 from the germline V gene are KGHDR and SFDVKD. The DNA for the CDR3 is TGTGCCACCAGCCCGAGGGGGTCGGGCAATGAGCAGTTCTTC. Its protein product is CATSPRGSGNEQFF.

The table lists this clonotype with a count of one. The chain recombines TRBV29-1 with TRBJ2-5, with TRBD2 identical over 8 bases. There are 16 residues in the CDR3. V lost 6 bases to trimming and J lost 4 bases; unmatched junction nucleotides: 16. CDR1 is SQVTM, CDR2 ANQGSEA, per germline. CDR3 sequence (DNA): TGCAGCGTAGCTCCCGACGGGCTAGCGGGTGGAGAGACCCAGTACTTC. It yields the protein CSVAPDGLAGGETQYF.

V usage is TRBV20-1 and J usage is TRBJ2-5; D might be TRBD1 (6 bases). The germline V and J ends were trimmed by 5 bases and 0 bases, with 13 bases remaining between them. The CDR3 totals 14 residues. Germline V gene data show CDR1 as DFQATT and CDR2 as SNEGSKA (reference sequence). The CDR3 loop is CSALRTAYQETQYF. CDR3 nucleotides: TGCAGTGCTTTGAGGACAGCCTACCAAGAGACCCAGTACTTC.

This sequence joins TRBV20-1 and TRBJ2-3, with a possible D match to TRBD1 (6 bases). Trimming shortened V by 7 bases and J by 2 bases, and 10 bases separated the two germline ends. CDR3 length: 12 amino acids. Germline CDR1 reads DFQATT; CDR2 reads SNEGSKA (reference sequence). As DNA, the CDR3 is TGCAGTGGGACAGCAGACACAGATACGCAGTATTTT. This translates into CSGTADTDTQYF.

The J gene is TRBJ2-5, the V gene TRBV7-2; D unresolved. Germline V gene lookup returns CDR1 SGHTA and CDR2 FQGNSA. The CDR3 covers 15 residues. Trimming left V 2 bases short and J 1 base short, with 11 bases between. The CDR3 region is CASSLNPGLQETQYF. For the CDR3, the DNA is TGTGCCAGCAGCTTAAATCCAGGCCTCCAAGAGACCCAGTACTTC. Supplemented by reference TRBV7-2 and TRBJ2-5, the full variable domain reads GAGVSQSPSNKVTEKGKDVELRCDPISGHTALYWYRQSLGQGLEFLIYFQGNSAPDKSGLPSDRFSAERTGGSVSTLTIQRTQQEDSAVYLCASSLNPGLQETQYFGPGTRLLVL.

J is TRBJ1-1 and V is TRBV9; D is ambiguous. Germline V CDR1 and CDR2: SGDLS, YYNGEE. Trimming cost V 3 bases and J 0 bases, with 6 bases left between them. The CDR3 extends over 13 amino acids. The CDR3 DNA follows: TGTGCCAGCAGCGCCCAGGTGAACACTGAAGCTTTCTTT. It translates to CASSAQVNTEAFF. Full variable domain (rest looked up from reference TRBV9 and TRBJ1-1): DSGVTQTPKHLITATGQRVTLRCSPRSGDLSVYWYQQSLDQGLQFLIQYYNGEERAKGNILERFSAQQFPDLHSELNLSSLELGDSALYFCASSAQVNTEAFFGQGTRLTVV.